What follows are 22 T cell receptor beta chains derived from one specimen sequenced in a study of T cell responses to AZD1222 COVID-19 vaccine (dated by TCRdb to 2020 to 2023). Library generation was performed with the immunoSEQ multiplex PCR assay. Sourced from immuneACCESS, this table was stored by TCRdb with only in-frame sequences that have V and J called. A share of the clones is absent; for the studies checked, an unresolved V gene accounts for under half, and the remainder has no known explanation. This sample lists around 65,000 clones; over 70% were detected once. The ten largest clones take up over 11% of the sample. The meaning of the sample's time point label: baseline before first vaccination. The sequencing used peripheral blood, collected on day 0 of AZD1222 vaccination. These receptor sequences come from an adult in good health.

This CDR3 is CASSGGPEYNEQFF. CDR3 DNA: TGCGCCAGCAGCGGGGGCCCGGAATACAATGAGCAGTTCTTC. The J gene is TRBJ2-1, the V gene TRBV4-1, with a tentative D call TRBD1 (6 bases). The CDR3 spans 14 residues. With 5 bases removed from V and 4 bases from J, the gap between germline ends came to 12 bases. Looked up from germline, CDR1 is MGHRA and CDR2 is YSYEKL.

V usage is TRBV10-3 and J usage is TRBJ2-1; D is possibly TRBD1 (6 bases). CDR1 is ENHRY, CDR2 SYGVKD, per germline. The ends were cut back, 8 bases at V and 7 bases at J, with 15 bases in the middle. CDR3 length: 13 amino acids. In DNA form, the CDR3 reads TGTGCCATCGGGAAGGGGGATCGGAATGAGCAGTTCTTC. This gives the protein CAIGKGDRNEQFF.

The rearrangement links TRBV14 to TRBJ1-6; D is ambiguous. Germline-derived CDR1 and CDR2 are SGHDN and FVKESK. This CDR3 has 14 residues. The ends were cut back, 4 bases at V and 7 bases at J, with 11 bases in the middle. Here the CDR3 reads CASSLGGTNSPLHF. In nucleotides, the CDR3 is TGTGCCAGCAGCCTTGGAGGCACGAATTCACCCCTCCACTTT.

This clone was counted between two and nine times. V and J are TRBV6-2 or TRBV6-3 and TRBJ1-5; TRBD1 is a possible D gene (6 bases). Germline V gene lookup returns CDR1 MNHEY and CDR2 SVGEGT. The CDR3 extends over 16 amino acids. Trimming took off 7 bases at V and 2 bases at J, with 18 bases between the two ends. CDR3 region: CASTPLVGGGNQPQHF. The CDR3 coding sequence is TGTGCCAGCACCCCCTTGGTAGGGGGTGGCAATCAGCCCCAGCATTTT.

This rearrangement joins TRBV6-1 to TRBJ1-1; 8 bases are shared with TRBD1. V lost 7 bases, J lost 1 base, and 2 bases stayed unmatched. Germline CDR1 reads MNHNS; CDR2 reads SASEGT. The CDR3 length is 13 residues. CDR3 nucleotide sequence: TGTGCCAGCAAGGGACAGGAGAACACTGAAGCTTTCTTT. This sequence encodes CASKGQENTEAFF.

The table lists this clone with a few counts. J is TRBJ2-5 and V is TRBV4-1; the D is unclear. Trimming stripped 0 bases from V and 5 bases from J, with 10 bases between. The germline V gene encodes CDR1 MGHRA and CDR2 YSYEKL. The CDR3 totals 14 residues. The CDR3 protein is CASSQDPEWETQYF. Written as DNA, the CDR3 is TGCGCCAGCAGCCAAGATCCCGAGTGGGAGACCCAGTACTTC.

The rearrangement uses TRBV7-3 and TRBJ2-3, with D perhaps matching TRBD2 (6 bases). Trimming removed 4 bases from V and 6 bases from J, with 8 bases in between. Germline CDR1 and CDR2: SGHTA and FQGTGA. The length of the CDR3 is 12 residues. The CDR3 DNA reads TGTGCCAGCAGCTCAAGCGGGGATACGCAGTATTTT. As protein: CASSSSGDTQYF.

V is TRBV10-2 and J is TRBJ1-2; 8 bases are shared with TRBD1. V dropped 6 bases and J dropped 6; count of bases not matched to a gene: 9. CDR1 is WSHSY, CDR2 SAAADI, per germline. This CDR3 is built from 14 residues. CDR3 coding DNA: TGCGCCAGCAGCGCGGACAGGGTAATGAATGGCTACACCTTC. The encoded protein is CASSADRVMNGYTF.

The chain joins TRBV24-1 to TRBJ2-1; D is unclear. V lost 1 base and J 7 bases, leaving 7 bases between the germline ends. The CDR3 has 13 residues. Looked up from germline, CDR1 is KGHDR and CDR2 is SFDVKD. CDR3 DNA sequence: TGTGCCACCAGTGATTTACAGAGTAATGAGCAGTTCTTC. This gives the protein CATSDLQSNEQFF.

The chain is built from TRBV24-1 and TRBJ2-7; D assignment may be TRBD1 or TRBD2 (5 bases each). The V and J ends lost 5 bases and 5 bases respectively, with 18 bases between them. The CDR3 consists of 15 residues. The germline gives CDR1 KGHDR, CDR2 SFDVKD. This CDR3 is CATSVGAGNLDEQYF. The CDR3 DNA follows: TGTGCCACCAGTGTCGGGGCAGGGAATCTAGACGAGCAGTACTTC.

V is TRBV6-2 or TRBV6-3 and J is TRBJ2-5; 13 nucleotides match TRBD2. The CDR3 spans 16 residues. J was trimmed by 3 bases and V by 5 bases; bases with no gene match: 6. In germline, CDR1 is MNHEY, CDR2 SVGEGT. DNA for the CDR3: TGTGCCAGCAGTGCACTAGCGGGGGGGCCAGAAGAGACCCAGTACTTC. Protein sequence: CASSALAGGPEETQYF.

This chain links TRBV29-1 with TRBJ2-3; D is unresolved. Germline loops: CDR1 SQVTM, CDR2 ANQGSEA. Trimming stripped 8 bases from V and 2 bases from J, with 11 bases between. The CDR3 is made up of 12 amino acids. The CDR3 reads CSPRAITDTQYF. The CDR3 DNA reads TGCAGCCCACGGGCGATCACAGATACGCAGTATTTT.

V and J are TRBV29-1 and TRBJ1-5; 8 nucleotides line up with TRBD1. The CDR3 extends over 14 amino acids. V dropped 5 bases and J dropped 4; count of bases not matched to a gene: 7. In germline, CDR1 is SQVTM, CDR2 ANQGSEA. Here the CDR3 DNA reads TGCAGCGTTTCGGGGACAGGCCCAAATCAGCCCCAGCATTTT. Amino acids: CSVSGTGPNQPQHF.

The chain carries TRBV15 and TRBJ2-5, with TRBD2 as a possible D gene (5 bases). CDR3 length: 14 residues. With 1 base removed from V and 5 bases from J, the gap between germline ends came to 11 bases. Germline V gene lookup returns CDR1 LNHNV and CDR2 YYDKDF (reference sequence). CDR3 residues: CATSRGRARETQYF. Written as DNA, the CDR3 is TGTGCCACCAGCAGAGGGCGGGCACGGGAGACCCAGTACTTC.

The gene calls are TRBV9 and TRBJ2-1; D may be TRBD1 or TRBD2 (7 bases each). Germline V gene data show CDR1 as SGDLS and CDR2 as YYNGEE. The CDR3 length is 15 residues. Trimming cost V 4 bases and J 7 bases, with 18 bases left between them. In nucleotides, the CDR3 is TGTGCCAGCAGCTCCCCAGGGGGGGGCTATAATGAGCAGTTCTTC. Translating it yields CASSSPGGGYNEQFF. The full variable domain, in which reference TRBV9 and TRBJ2-1 provide the parts outside the CDR3, is DSGVTQTPKHLITATGQRVTLRCSPRSGDLSVYWYQQSLDQGLQFLIQYYNGEERAKGNILERFSAQQFPDLHSELNLSSLELGDSALYFCASSSPGGGYNEQFFGPGTRLTVL.

The rearrangement uses TRBV19 and TRBJ2-1; D is uncertain. The CDR3 runs to 13 residues. V lost 6 bases and J 4 bases, leaving 10 bases between the germline ends. Germline CDR1 reads LNHDA; CDR2 reads SQIVND (reference sequence). This CDR3 is CASRRQDYNEQFF. In nucleotides, the CDR3 is TGTGCCAGTAGACGTCAGGATTACAATGAGCAGTTCTTC.

This clone was picked up one time. The rearrangement links TRBV7-8 to TRBJ2-3; tentatively, D is TRBD2 (6 bases). The CDR3 is 14 residues long. The germline gives CDR1 SGHVS, CDR2 FQNEAQ. Trimming took off 1 base at V and 4 bases at J, with 9 bases between the two ends. The CDR3 nucleotides read TGTGCCAGCAGCTTAGATCCGGGGGCAGATACGCAGTATTTT. This encodes CASSLDPGADTQYF.

V is TRBV7-3 and J is TRBJ2-3; 13 nucleotides align to TRBD2. Trimming at V came to 5 bases and at J to 1 base, leaving 3 bases not matched to a gene. Germline V gene lookup returns CDR1 SGHTA and CDR2 FQGTGA. The CDR3 loop spans 16 amino acids. CDR3 DNA sequence: TGTGCCAGCAGCAGGGGGACTAGCGGGGGCACAGATACGCAGTATTTT. Translating it yields CASSRGTSGGTDTQYF.

The chain joins TRBV5-6 to TRBJ1-2; 7 nucleotides match TRBD1. Unmatched junction bases numbered 10, after V lost 0 bases and J lost 5 bases. The CDR3 totals 16 residues. Germline CDR1 is SGHDT and CDR2 is YYEEEE. As DNA, the CDR3 is TGTGCCAGCAGCTTGGGGAGGGGGCGAATTGCGTATGGCTACACCTTC. The encoded protein is CASSLGRGRIAYGYTF.

This clone showed up just a few times. This sequence joins TRBV16 and TRBJ1-6, with D uncertain. Trimming removed 4 bases from V and 1 base from J, with 11 bases in between. The length of the CDR3 is 16 residues. From germline, CDR1 is KGHSY and CDR2 FQNENV. The CDR3 DNA is TGTGCCAGCAGCCCAGGTGGAGGATCCTATAATTCACCCCTCCACTTT. Translation gives CASSPGGGSYNSPLHF.

This chain uses TRBV9 with TRBJ1-6, with D unresolved. The V gene's germline CDR1 is SGDLS and CDR2 YYNGEE. CDR3 length: 9 residues. Deletions cut 7 bases from V and 9 bases from J, with 2 bases between. The CDR3 coding sequence is TGTGCCAGCGGTTCACCCCTCCACTTT. This translates into CASGSPLHF.

This rearrangement joins TRBV5-6 to TRBJ1-5, with no clear D. The CDR3 extends over 16 amino acids. CDR1 and CDR2 (germline): SGHDT, YYEEEE. Trimming pared 3 bases from V and 7 bases from J, leaving 20 bases between. In DNA form, the CDR3 reads TGTGCCAGCAGCTCCCGACTGAGGTTCGAGGAGCAGCCCCAGCATTTT. Protein: CASSSRLRFEEQPQHF.